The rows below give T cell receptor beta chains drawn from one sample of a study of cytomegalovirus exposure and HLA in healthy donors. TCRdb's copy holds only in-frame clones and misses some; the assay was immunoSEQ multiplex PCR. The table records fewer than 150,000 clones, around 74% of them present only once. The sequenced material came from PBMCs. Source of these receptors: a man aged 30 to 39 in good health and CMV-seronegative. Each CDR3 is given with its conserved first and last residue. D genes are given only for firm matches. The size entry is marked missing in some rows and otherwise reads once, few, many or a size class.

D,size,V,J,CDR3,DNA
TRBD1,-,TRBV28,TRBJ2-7,CASSFAPGGTYEQYF,TGTGCCAGCAGTTTCGCTCCAGGGGGCACCTACGAGCAGTACTTC
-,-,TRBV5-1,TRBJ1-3,CASSLAGLLSGNTIYF,TGCGCCAGCAGCTTGGCGGGACTCCTCTCTGGAAACACCATATATTTT
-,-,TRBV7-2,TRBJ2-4,CASSSEIAKNIQYF,TGTGCCAGCAGCTCGGAGATAGCCAAAAACATTCAGTACTTC
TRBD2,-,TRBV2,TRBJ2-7,CASSKTSGRWAEQYF,TGTGCCAGCAGTAAAACTAGCGGGAGGTGGGCGGAGCAGTACTTC
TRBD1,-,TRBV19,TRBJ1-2,CASSDRVVFPNYGYTF,TGTGCCAGTAGCGACAGGGTCGTGTTTCCCAACTATGGCTACACCTTC
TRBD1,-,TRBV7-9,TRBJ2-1,CASRRQTGLRGSSYNEQFF,TGTGCCAGCAGGAGGCAGACAGGGTTGCGTGGGAGCTCCTACAATGAGCAGTTCTTC
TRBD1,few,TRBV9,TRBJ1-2,CASSEQGQGAEDYTF,TGTGCCAGCAGCGAGCAGGGCCAGGGGGCCGAGGACTACACCTTC
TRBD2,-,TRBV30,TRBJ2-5,CAWSLEPGLAGQETQYF,TGTGCCTGGAGCCTCGAACCGGGACTAGCGGGTCAAGAGACCCAGTACTTC
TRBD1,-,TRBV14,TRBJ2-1,CASSPTGTGAFQFF,TGTGCCAGCAGCCCAACAGGGACAGGAGCCTTTCAGTTCTTC
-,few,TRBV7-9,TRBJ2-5,CASNTRGNQETQYF,TGTGCCAGCAATACTCGGGGGAACCAAGAGACCCAGTACTTC
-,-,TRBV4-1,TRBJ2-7,CASSQDAGAGEQYF,TGCGCCAGCAGCCAAGATGCGGGGGCGGGCGAGCAGTACTTC